Listed here are 2 T cell receptor beta chains from one sample, sequenced in a study of control samples from healthy donors and cancer patients. Libraries were prepared by immunoSEQ multiplex PCR; TCRdb keeps only in-frame clonotypes and omits some of them. Of about 94,000 clones listed, 90% were seen once; the top ten hold more than 3.5%. The sequencing sample was made of blood. The origin of the receptors is a woman younger than 30 in good health.

V is TRBV5-1 and J is TRBJ2-5; 9 bases are a match to TRBD2. The V segment lost 1 base and the J segment 0 bases; nucleotides outside the gene matches: 4. The germline CDR1 and CDR2 sequences are SGHRS and YFSETQ. CDR3 size: 16 residues. CDR3 in DNA: TGCGCCAGCAGCTTGTCGGCTAGCGGGGACCAAGAGACCCAGTACTTC. Encoded protein: CASSLSASGDQETQYF.

The chain employs TRBV4-1 and TRBJ2-1; the match to TRBD2 covers 11 bases. The CDR3 extends over 15 amino acids. The trim removed 4 bases at V and 7 bases at J, leaving 6 bases unmatched. In germline, CDR1 is MGHRA, CDR2 YSYEKL. The chain's CDR3 is CASSLSGGASNEQFF. CDR3 nucleotide sequence: TGCGCCAGCAGCCTTAGCGGGGGGGCCTCTAATGAGCAGTTCTTC.